The rows below give T cell receptor beta chains drawn from one sample of a study of blood T cells in healthy people across ages. One entry per CDR3 protein, called by TCRdb with MiXCR from the 5' RACE reads. The sample has more than 1,000,000 distinct CDR3 sequences, 20% to 25% seen once. These data were also reused for a study on T cells of mothers and their children.

Sequencing was done on a sample of blood. All receptors come from a girl aged 2 to 10 in good health. CDR3s include the opening cysteine and the closing phenylalanine or tryptophan. D genes are given only for firm matches. Rows may omit the clone size; those that give it use once, few, many or a size class.

d_call j_call clone_size v_call cdr3_aa cdr3_nt
TRBD1 TRBJ1-2 few TRBV29-1 CSVESGQGDFYTF TGCAGCGTAGAATCGGGACAGGGGGACTTCTACACCTTC
TRBD2 TRBJ2-1 few TRBV29-1 CSAPQGGGARYEQFF TGCAGCGCCCCTCAAGGCGGGGGGGCCCGGTATGAGCAGTTCTTC
TRBD2 TRBJ2-1 . TRBV5-1 CASSFGAGSSYNEQFF TGCGCCAGCAGCTTTGGAGCGGGGAGCTCCTACAATGAGCAGTTCTTC
TRBD1 TRBJ2-5 few TRBV7-9 CASSFDDGTVSLETQYF TGTGCCAGCAGCTTCGACGATGGGACAGTCAGTTTGGAGACCCAGTACTTC
. TRBJ2-1 few TRBV12-3/TRBV12-4 CASSLNYEIINEQFF TGTGCCAGCAGTTTGAACTACGAAATTATCAATGAGCAGTTCTTC
. TRBJ1-5 . TRBV5-6 CASSPTPNQPQHF TGTGCCAGCAGCCCAACCCCGAATCAGCCCCAGCATTTT
. TRBJ2-1 many TRBV5-1 CASSLGTVNEQFF TGCGCCAGCAGCTTGGGCACAGTCAATGAGCAGTTCTTC
. TRBJ2-7 . TRBV27 CASSLTGTHYEQYF TGTGCCAGCAGTTTGACCGGGACACACTACGAGCAGTACTTC
. TRBJ2-1 few TRBV28 CASSLSGPLNEQFF TGTGCCAGCAGTTTATCAGGGCCTCTCAATGAGCAGTTCTTC
TRBD2 TRBJ2-3 few TRBV5-1 CASSLGAGGETDTQYF TGCGCCAGCAGCTTGGGTGCGGGAGGTGAAACAGATACGCAGTATTTT
. TRBJ1-4 . TRBV27 CASSPFDRSDVGEKLFF TGTGCCAGCAGTCCCTTCGACAGGTCTGACGTAGGTGAAAAACTGTTTTTT
TRBD1 TRBJ1-5 few TRBV12-3/TRBV12-4 CASSQGQGTQHF TGTGCCAGCAGTCAAGGACAGGGCACCCAGCATTTT
. TRBJ2-2 . TRBV11-2 CASSFKGTGELFF TGTGCCAGCAGCTTTAAGGGTACCGGGGAGCTGTTTTTT
TRBD1 TRBJ2-5 few TRBV5-1 CASTLTGAKTQYF TGCGCCAGCACCCTGACAGGGGCAAAGACCCAGTACTTC
TRBD1 TRBJ1-2 few TRBV11-2 CASSLGAGTGGYGYTF TGTGCCAGCAGCTTAGGCGCCGGGACAGGGGGCTATGGCTACACCTTC
. TRBJ1-1 few TRBV20-1 CSAMGVGKAFF TGCAGTGCCATGGGGGTCGGCAAAGCTTTCTTT
TRBD1 TRBJ1-2 . TRBV6-5 CASSYSGTGEGYTF TGTGCCAGCAGTTACTCCGGGACAGGGGAGGGCTACACCTTC
. TRBJ1-5 . TRBV20-1 CSANMGVGQPQHF TGCAGTGCTAACATGGGGGTAGGTCAGCCCCAGCATTTT
. TRBJ1-1 . TRBV29-1 CSVERRLTNTEAFF TGCAGCGTTGAGCGAAGGCTTACGAACACTGAAGCTTTCTTT
TRBD1 TRBJ2-7 few TRBV28 CASSSRTGVLGEQYF TGTGCCAGCAGTTCAAGAACAGGGGTATTGGGCGAGCAGTACTTC